Reported below is one TCR beta chain. The antigen is not known. This entry is derived from a study of cytomegalovirus exposure and HLA in healthy donors. Study in general: Samples from HLA-typed donors yielded 65 million to 90 million unique TCRs in an early data release.

V gave up 5 bases and J gave up 2 bases, with 17 bases separating them. The CDR3 length is 16 residues. Germline CDR1 MNHEY, CDR2 SMNVEV (reference sequence). General observations from the study: The dataset shows that most TCR sequences were rare, while some public TCRs occurred in many donors. About 87% or about 30% of the time was how often most TCR beta V segments were productive, according to an earlier analysis. Fewer N-insertions (relative to the roughly 610-donor mean) were reportedly seen in an Asian-associated ancestry cluster in a later analysis.

The PCR employed 60 Vbeta primers together with 13 Jbeta primers. This table comes from immunoSEQ multiplex PCR, and its TCRdb copy is limited to in-frame clones, with some not included. Of around 140,000 clones listed, around four fifths are singletons. The source material was PBMCs. The V and J genes are TRBV27 and TRBJ2-3, with a weak D call TRBD1 (6 bases). The clonotype was recovered from a male donor in good health and CMV-seronegative. The CDR3 sequence: CASSTRWTEDTDTQYF. CDR3 in DNA: TGTGCCAGCAGTACCAGGTGGACAGAGGACACAGATACGCAGTATTTT.